One and the same sample provided the 11 T cell receptor beta chains below, sequenced in a study of blood T cell repertoires in COVID-19. Data came from immunoSEQ multiplex PCR; TCRdb stores just in-frame clones and leaves some out. The sample yields under 200,000 clones, around 88% seen once. Sequenced material: PBMCs or T cells enriched from blood (not recorded which). Receptors originate from a man aged 35 to 55 with acute COVID-19.

This clone was observed a single time. This chain uses TRBV6-5 with TRBJ2-2; 7 bases fit TRBD2. Germline-derived CDR1 and CDR2 are MNHEY and SVGAGI. The CDR3 runs to 15 residues. Unmatched junction bases numbered 6, after V lost 2 bases and J lost 6 bases. DNA of the CDR3: TGTGCCAGCAGTTACGGACTAGTCGTATCCGGGGAGCTGTTTTTT. It is translated as CASSYGLVVSGELFF.

In its sample, this clone was seen a few times. The chain couples TRBV7-2 to TRBJ1-5; D may be TRBD1 (5 bases). The CDR3 contains 15 residues. Germline V lookup: CDR1 SGHTA, CDR2 FQGNSA. V lost 1 base to trimming and J lost 3 bases, with 10 bases between them. In DNA, the CDR3 is TGTGCCAGCAGCTTAGTCTCAGGGATCAATCAGCCCCAGCATTTT. This codes for CASSLVSGINQPQHF.

The chain recombines TRBV2 with TRBJ1-6, with 8 bases aligning to TRBD1. The CDR3 runs to 15 residues. Looked up from germline, CDR1 is SNHLY and CDR2 is FYNNEI. Trimming removed 5 bases from V and 7 bases from J; junction bases left unmatched: 7. The CDR3 spells CASSSTGARNSPLHF. The DNA for the CDR3 is TGTGCCAGCAGTTCGACAGGGGCACGGAATTCACCCCTCCACTTT.

The rearrangement joins TRBV4-3 to TRBJ2-1, with 11 bases fitting TRBD1. Germline V CDR1 and CDR2: LGHNA, YSLEER. This CDR3 spans 19 amino acids. J lost 2 bases, V lost 4 bases, and 13 bases had no gene match. The CDR3 region has the DNA TGCGCCAGCAGCCCCAGGACAGGGGGCGCGATTGGGGCCTACAATGAGCAGTTCTTC. Translating gives CASSPRTGGAIGAYNEQFF.

The chain uses TRBV2 and TRBJ1-5; tentatively, D is TRBD1 (6 bases). V lost 5 bases and J 3 bases, leaving 14 bases between the germline ends. Germline values: CDR1 SNHLY, CDR2 FYNNEI. The CDR3 runs to 15 residues. The CDR3 loop reads CASSLGGSLNQPQHF. The CDR3 nucleotides are TGTGCCAGCAGTCTAGGGGGTTCCCTCAATCAGCCCCAGCATTTT.

The chain couples TRBV5-1 to TRBJ2-3, with TRBD2 as a possible D gene (6 bases). V was shortened by 0 bases and J by 5 bases, with 10 bases between the two germline ends. Germline lookup yields CDR1 SGHRS and CDR2 YFSETQ. This CDR3 comprises 14 residues. The CDR3 sequence is CASSLGEDGDTQYF. CDR3 nucleotide sequence: TGCGCCAGCAGCTTGGGGGAGGACGGAGATACGCAGTATTTT.

The chain has TRBV7-2 and TRBJ2-2; 12 positions match TRBD2. This CDR3 contains 18 residues. The germline V gene encodes CDR1 SGHTA and CDR2 FQGNSA. V was clipped by 2 bases and J by 5 bases; unmatched bases: 9. CDR3 DNA sequence: TGTGCCAGCAGCTTAACCCCCCTAGCGGGAGGGGTAACCGGGGAGCTGTTTTTT. Amino acids: CASSLTPLAGGVTGELFF.

V and J are TRBV5-6 and TRBJ1-1, with D uncertain. The CDR3 runs 13 residues. CDR1 is SGHDT and CDR2 is YYEEEE in the germline V gene. The V gene lost 5 bases and the J gene lost 5 bases, with 13 bases spanning the gap. The CDR3 coding sequence is TGTGCCAGCAGTGTTGGTCTCGGGACTGAAGCTTTCTTT. Translating gives CASSVGLGTEAFF.

The chain links TRBV18 to TRBJ2-7; TRBD1 aligns across 9 bases. V lost 4 bases and J lost 5; bases outside the gene matches: 9. The CDR3 is 15 residues long. Germline V gene lookup returns CDR1 KGHSH and CDR2 LQKENI. Here the CDR3 DNA reads TGTGCCAGCTCACTAAGACAGGGGGTTGTCAACGAGCAGTACTTC. Translation gives CASSLRQGVVNEQYF.

The chain recombines TRBV7-3 with TRBJ1-6; D is possibly TRBD1 (6 bases). Germline V gives CDR1 SGHTA, CDR2 FQGTGA. Between the trimmed V and J ends, which lost 2 bases and 6 bases, there was a span of 8 bases. This CDR3 contains 14 residues. The CDR3 DNA reads as TGTGCCAGCAGCTTATCAGGGGCTAATTCACCCCTCCACTTT. This codes for CASSLSGANSPLHF.

This chain uses TRBV4-1 with TRBJ1-3, with 7 bases aligning to TRBD1. CDR3 length: 13 amino acids. Germline lookup yields CDR1 MGHRA and CDR2 YSYEKL. With V trimmed by 4 bases and J by 5 bases, 2 bases remained unmatched. CDR3 loop: CASSPQGRNTIYF. The CDR3 nucleotides are TGCGCCAGCAGCCCACAGGGGCGAAACACCATATATTTT.